What follows are 9 T cell receptor beta chains derived from one specimen sequenced in a study of shared clonotypes between healthy human individuals. The assay was immunoSEQ multiplex PCR, and TCRdb's table has in-frame clones only and misses some. This table has more than 500,000 clones, approximately 95% appearing once. Naive CD8 populations comprised CD45RO-negative cells positively selected for CCR7, excluding terminally differentiated effector memory CD45RA+ cells. Sequencing input: naive CD8+ T cells sorted from blood. Receptor source: a woman aged 25 to 39 in good health.

This sequence joins TRBV27 and TRBJ2-3; D gene ambiguous. The CDR3 spans 12 residues. Germline values: CDR1 MNHEY, CDR2 SMNVEV (reference sequence). V was trimmed by 7 bases and J by 2 bases, leaving 7 bases between them. CDR3 DNA sequence: TGTGCCAGCACCAACACCACAGATACGCAGTATTTT. Amino acids: CASTNTTDTQYF.

The chain combines TRBV29-1 with TRBJ2-7; 7 nucleotides align to TRBD2. Trimming at V came to 4 bases and at J to 4 bases, leaving 7 bases not matched to a gene. CDR3 length equals 13 residues. CDR1 and CDR2 (germline): SQVTM, ANQGSEA. CDR3 nucleotides: TGCAGCGTTGTGGCGGGAGAACGGTACGAGCAGTACTTC. As protein: CSVVAGERYEQYF.

V is TRBV4-1 and J is TRBJ2-4; possibly TRBD1 for D (7 bases). Deletions cut 3 bases from V and 6 bases from J, with 18 bases between. From germline, CDR1 is MGHRA and CDR2 YSYEKL. The CDR3 totals 16 residues. DNA for the CDR3: TGCGCCAGCAGCCAGGTTCCTGGAGGGGGCGGAAACATTCAGTACTTC. It translates to CASSQVPGGGGNIQYF.

The rearrangement uses TRBV2 and TRBJ2-7, with TRBD1 as a possible D gene (6 bases). This CDR3 has 12 residues. Deletions cut 8 bases from V and 6 bases from J, with 14 bases between. Germline lookup yields CDR1 SNHLY and CDR2 FYNNEI. The CDR3, as DNA: TGTGCCAGCTACAGGGCCTCGGGCGAGCAGTACTTC. This encodes CASYRASGEQYF.

The chain combines TRBV15 with TRBJ2-1; D possibly corresponds to TRBD2 (5 bases). V lost 5 bases and J 10 bases, leaving 24 bases between the germline ends. The CDR3 runs to 16 residues. CDR1 and CDR2 from the germline V gene are LNHNV and YYDKDF (reference sequence). The CDR3 coding sequence is TGTGCCACCAGCTACGATACCGGGTCCCGGGGATACGAGCAGTTCTTC. Amino acids: CATSYDTGSRGYEQFF.

This clone has only a few counts. The chain links TRBV7-9 to TRBJ2-7; no definite D call. The CDR3 spans 15 residues. V gave up 5 bases and J gave up 3 bases, with 17 bases separating them. The germline CDR1 and CDR2 sequences are SEHNR and FQNEAQ (reference sequence). This CDR3 is CASSPDGRSRYEQYF. CDR3 nucleotides: TGTGCCAGCAGCCCAGACGGCAGATCCCGCTACGAGCAGTACTTC.

The chain joins TRBV18 to TRBJ1-4; tentatively, D is TRBD1 (5 bases). V was shortened by 3 bases and J by 8 bases, with 13 bases between the two germline ends. Germline CDR1 and CDR2: KGHSH and LQKENI. The CDR3 covers 14 residues. In nucleotides, the CDR3 is TGTGCCAGCTCACCTGACCGGGGGAACGAAAAACTGTTTTTT. It specifies CASSPDRGNEKLFF.

The rearrangement uses TRBV15 and TRBJ1-4, with 9 bases matching TRBD1. In germline, CDR1 is LNHNV, CDR2 YYDKDF (reference sequence). V shed 4 bases, J shed 6 bases, and the junction held 9 bases outside the gene matches. This CDR3 spans 16 amino acids. The CDR3 DNA reads as TGTGCCACCAGCAACAAACAACAGGGGGCCGATGAAAAACTGTTTTTT. Translated, it gives CATSNKQQGADEKLFF.

The chain uses TRBV4-1 and TRBJ2-5; tentatively, D is TRBD2 (6 bases). TRBJ2-7 matches the DNA end more closely, so the J call is doubtful. The CDR3 runs 15 residues. Germline V gives CDR1 MGHRA, CDR2 YSYEKL. The CDR3 sequence: CASSQGRGSSYEQYF. The CDR3 DNA sequence: TGCGCCAGCAGCCAAGGCCGGGGGAGCTCCTACGAGCAGTACTTC.